The present TCR beta chain was sequenced within a study of T cell clones after liver transplantation. Overall study context: Post-transplant blood was tracked for graft-donor-reactive T cell clones identified in a pre-transplant mixed lymphocyte reaction.

Notes on the study in general: In a couple of subjects, few donor cells limited the measurable donor-reactive repertoire.

On this clone itself: Its target is unknown.

CDR3 length: 17 amino acids. Trimming at V came to 3 bases and at J to 0 bases, leaving 10 bases not matched to a gene. CDR1 is LNHDA and CDR2 is SQIVND in the germline V gene (reference sequence). Repertoires were generated with immunoSEQ multiplex PCR, while TCRdb's copy carries only in-frame clones and drops some. The sample lists approximately 6,100 clones, 65% to 85% occurring once. This TCR came from a human donor who received a liver transplant. The chain couples TRBV19 to TRBJ2-7, with 8 bases identical to TRBD2. Material: CD8+ T cells from blood, obtained before liver transplant. In DNA, the CDR3 is TGTGCCAGTAGTATGGGTGGGCTAGCGGGCCACTCCTACGAGCAGTACTTC. Amino acid sequence: CASSMGGLAGHSYEQYF.